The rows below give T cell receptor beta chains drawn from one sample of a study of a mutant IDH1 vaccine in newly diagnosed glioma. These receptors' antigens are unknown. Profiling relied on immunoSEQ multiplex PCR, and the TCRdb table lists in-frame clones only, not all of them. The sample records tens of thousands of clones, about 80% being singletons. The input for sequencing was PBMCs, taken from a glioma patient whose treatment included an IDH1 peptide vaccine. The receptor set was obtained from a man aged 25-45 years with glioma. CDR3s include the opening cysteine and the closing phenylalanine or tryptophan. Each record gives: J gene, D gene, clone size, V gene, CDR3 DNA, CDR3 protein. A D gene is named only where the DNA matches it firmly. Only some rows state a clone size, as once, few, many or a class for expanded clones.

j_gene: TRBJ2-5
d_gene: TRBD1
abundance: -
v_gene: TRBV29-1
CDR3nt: TGCAGCGTTAGGGACAGAAACCAAGAGACCCAGTACTTC
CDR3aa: CSVRDRNQETQYF

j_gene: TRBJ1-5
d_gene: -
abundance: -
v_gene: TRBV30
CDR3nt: TGTGCCTGGTCAACCGGGACGGTTTATCAGCCCCAGCATTTT
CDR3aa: CAWSTGTVYQPQHF

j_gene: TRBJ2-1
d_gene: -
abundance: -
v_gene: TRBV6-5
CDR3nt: TGTGCCAGCAGTTACTCGAATACCGCCTACAATGAGCAGTTCTTC
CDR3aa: CASSYSNTAYNEQFF

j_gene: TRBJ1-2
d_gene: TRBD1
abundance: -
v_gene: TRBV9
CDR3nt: TGTGCCAGCAGCGCGGATCCCGGGACAGCGTTTTATGGCTACACCTTC
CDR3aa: CASSADPGTAFYGYTF

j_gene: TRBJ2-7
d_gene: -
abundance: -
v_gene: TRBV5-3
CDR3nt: TGTGCCAGAAGCTTTAAGGGCAGCTCATCCTACGAGCAGTACTTC
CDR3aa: CARSFKGSSSYEQYF

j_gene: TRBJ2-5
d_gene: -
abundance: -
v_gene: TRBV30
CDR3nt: TGTGCCTGGACTCCCAGGTGGGAGACCCAGTACTTC
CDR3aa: CAWTPRWETQYF

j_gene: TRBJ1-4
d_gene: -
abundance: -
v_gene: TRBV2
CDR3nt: TGTGCCAGCAGTGATACGACAGAGCATGAAAAACTGTTTTTT
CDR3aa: CASSDTTEHEKLFF

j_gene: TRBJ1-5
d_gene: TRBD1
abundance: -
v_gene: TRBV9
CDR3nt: TGTGCCAGCAGCGCCACCGGGACAGAGGGCAATCAGCCCCAGCATTTT
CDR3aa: CASSATGTEGNQPQHF

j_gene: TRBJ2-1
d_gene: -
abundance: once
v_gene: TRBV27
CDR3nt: TGTGCCAGCAGTCCCCGGGACGAACTCGCACGTCGCGAGCAGTTCTTC
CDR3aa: CASSPRDELARREQFF

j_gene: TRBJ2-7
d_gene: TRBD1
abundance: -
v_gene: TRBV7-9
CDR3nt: TGTGCCAGCAGCTTAACCGCCGGGACAGGGGACAGCTACGAGCAGTACTTC
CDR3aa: CASSLTAGTGDSYEQYF

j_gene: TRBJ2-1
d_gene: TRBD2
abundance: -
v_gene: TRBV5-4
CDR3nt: TGTGCCAGCAGCTTGGCCGGGAGGGGCAATGAGCAGTTCTTC
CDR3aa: CASSLAGRGNEQFF

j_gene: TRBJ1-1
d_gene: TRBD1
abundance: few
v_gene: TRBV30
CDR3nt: TGTGCCTGGAGCCGCGACAGGGGAACTTTCTTT
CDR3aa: CAWSRDRGTFF

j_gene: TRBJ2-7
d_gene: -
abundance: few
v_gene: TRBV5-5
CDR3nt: TGTGCCAGCAGCTTATGGGGAGAGGGGGGCGACGAGCAGTACTTC
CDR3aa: CASSLWGEGGDEQYF

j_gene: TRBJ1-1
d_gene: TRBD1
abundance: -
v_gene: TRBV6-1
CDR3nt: TGTGCCAGCAGGCTTGGGACAGAGGCTGAAGCTTTCTTT
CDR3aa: CASRLGTEAEAFF

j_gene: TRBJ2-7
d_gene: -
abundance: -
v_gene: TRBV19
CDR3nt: TGTGCCAGTAGTATTTCGGGGGGCACCGACGAGCAGTACTTC
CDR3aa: CASSISGGTDEQYF

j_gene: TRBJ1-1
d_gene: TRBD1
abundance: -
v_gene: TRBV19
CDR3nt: TGTGCCACATCTTCACAGGGGGTTGGGACTGAAGCTTTCTTT
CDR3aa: CATSSQGVGTEAFF

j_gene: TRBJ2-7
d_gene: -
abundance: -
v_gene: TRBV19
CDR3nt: TGTGCCAGTAGTATTGCCCCAGGGTACGAGCAGTACTTC
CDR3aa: CASSIAPGYEQYF

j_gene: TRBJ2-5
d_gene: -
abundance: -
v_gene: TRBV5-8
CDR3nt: TGTGCCAGCAGCTTAGTTCCCGGGCGAGAGACCCAGTACTTC
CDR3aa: CASSLVPGRETQYF

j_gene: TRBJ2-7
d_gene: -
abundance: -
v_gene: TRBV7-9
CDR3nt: TGTGCCAGCAGCCTAACCTACGAGCAGTACTTC
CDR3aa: CASSLTYEQYF

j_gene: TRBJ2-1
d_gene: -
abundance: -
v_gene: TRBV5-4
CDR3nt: TGTGCCAGCAGCCTAGGGGGGGAGGGTACCTACAATGAGCAGTTCTTC
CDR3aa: CASSLGGEGTYNEQFF

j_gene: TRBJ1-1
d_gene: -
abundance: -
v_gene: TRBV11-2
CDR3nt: TGTGCCAGCAGCTTAGAGCAGGCGAACACTGAAGCTTTCTTT
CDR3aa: CASSLEQANTEAFF

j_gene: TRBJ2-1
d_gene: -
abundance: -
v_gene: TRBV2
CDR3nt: TGTGCCAGCAGTGACGGCGCGGGGCCGGTTACCAATGAGCAGTTCTTC
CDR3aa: CASSDGAGPVTNEQFF

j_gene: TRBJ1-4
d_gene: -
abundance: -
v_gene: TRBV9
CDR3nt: TGTGCCAGCAGCCGTCACAGGGATTTCGAAAAACTGTTTTTT
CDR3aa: CASSRHRDFEKLFF

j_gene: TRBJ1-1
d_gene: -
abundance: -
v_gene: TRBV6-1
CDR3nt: TGTGCCAGCAGCAAAGGACAGCTGAACACTGAAGCTTTCTTT
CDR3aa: CASSKGQLNTEAFF

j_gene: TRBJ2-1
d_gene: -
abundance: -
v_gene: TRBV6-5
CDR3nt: TGTGCCAGCAGTTACTCGGTCCAGCCCGTATACAATGAGCAGTTCTTC
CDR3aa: CASSYSVQPVYNEQFF

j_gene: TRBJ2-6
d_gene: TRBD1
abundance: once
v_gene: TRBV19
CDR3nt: TGTGCCAGCCGGGACAGGGTTGGTGGGGCCAACGTCCTGACTTTC
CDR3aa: CASRDRVGGANVLTF

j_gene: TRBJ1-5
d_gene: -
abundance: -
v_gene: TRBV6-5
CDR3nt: TGTGCCAGCAGTTACTCTTCGTCCTCCGGGCAGCCCCAGCATTTT
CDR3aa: CASSYSSSSGQPQHF

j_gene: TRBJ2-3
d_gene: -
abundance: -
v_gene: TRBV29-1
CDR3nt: TGCAGCGTCTCTGGGGCAGGGGAGGGAGATACGCAGTATTTT
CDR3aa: CSVSGAGEGDTQYF

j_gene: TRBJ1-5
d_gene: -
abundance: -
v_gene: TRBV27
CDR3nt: TGTGCCAGCAGTTTACCGCAGGGAAGCGCCCATCAGCCCCAGCATTTT
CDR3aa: CASSLPQGSAHQPQHF

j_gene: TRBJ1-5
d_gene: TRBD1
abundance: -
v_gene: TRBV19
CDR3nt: TGTGCCAGTAGTATCAGGGACAGTAATCAGCCCCAGCATTTT
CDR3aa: CASSIRDSNQPQHF

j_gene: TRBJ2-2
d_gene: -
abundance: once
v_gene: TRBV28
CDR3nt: TGTGCCAGCAGCACTTGGGGAGGGGGCACCGGGGAGCTGTTTTTT
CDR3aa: CASSTWGGGTGELFF

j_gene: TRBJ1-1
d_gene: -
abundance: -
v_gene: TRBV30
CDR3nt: TGTGCCTGGAACAAGGGGGGTTTGGGGGGCGCATCGAACACTGAAGCTTTCTTT
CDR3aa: CAWNKGGLGGASNTEAFF

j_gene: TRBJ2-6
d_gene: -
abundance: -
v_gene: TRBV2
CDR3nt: TGTGCCAGCACCCTCGGAATGATCTCTGGGGCCAACGTCCTGACTTTC
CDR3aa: CASTLGMISGANVLTF

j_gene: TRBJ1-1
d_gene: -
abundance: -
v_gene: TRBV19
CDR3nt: TGTGCCAGTAGTATCGCCCGGGAGATTACTGAAGCTTTCTTT
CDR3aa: CASSIAREITEAFF

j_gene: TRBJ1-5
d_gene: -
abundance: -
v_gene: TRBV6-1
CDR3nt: TGTGCCAGCAGCCCGGAGACGAGGAACAATCAGCCCCAGCATTTT
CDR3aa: CASSPETRNNQPQHF

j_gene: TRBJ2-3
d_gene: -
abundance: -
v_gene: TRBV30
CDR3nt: TGTGCCTGGAGCTTTTCGGCCACTAGCACAGATACGCAGTATTTT
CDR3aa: CAWSFSATSTDTQYF

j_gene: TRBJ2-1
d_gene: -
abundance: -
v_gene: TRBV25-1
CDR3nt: TGTGCCAGCAGTGGCGAGGGGGGAGGTGAGCAGTTCTTC
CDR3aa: CASSGEGGGEQFF

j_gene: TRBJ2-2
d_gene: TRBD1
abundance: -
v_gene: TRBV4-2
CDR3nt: TGTGCCAGCAGCCAAGGGCTATTCCGGGACAGGGGGCTAGCCGGGGAGCTGTTTTTT
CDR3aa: CASSQGLFRDRGLAGELFF

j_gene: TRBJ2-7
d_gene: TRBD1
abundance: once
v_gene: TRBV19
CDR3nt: TGTGCCAGTAGTTTCGGACAGGGGAAGTACTTC
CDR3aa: CASSFGQGKYF

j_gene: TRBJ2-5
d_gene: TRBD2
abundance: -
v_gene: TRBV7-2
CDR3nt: TGTGCCAGCAGCCCCCGGACTAGCGGTAGGGCAGAGACCCAGTACTTC
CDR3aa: CASSPRTSGRAETQYF

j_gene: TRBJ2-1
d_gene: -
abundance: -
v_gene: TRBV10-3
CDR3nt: TGTGCCACCCTGAGCGAGAATGTTGAGCAGTTCTTC
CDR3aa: CATLSENVEQFF

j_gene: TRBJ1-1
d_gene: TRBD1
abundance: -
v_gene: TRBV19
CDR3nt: TGTGCCAGTAGTATAGAAAAGGGGGCGAACACTGAAGCTTTCTTT
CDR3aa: CASSIEKGANTEAFF

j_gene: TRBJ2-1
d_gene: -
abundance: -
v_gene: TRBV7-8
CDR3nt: TGTGCCAGCAGCCCTAAGGTAGCAGACCTTTACAATGAGCAGTTCTTC
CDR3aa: CASSPKVADLYNEQFF

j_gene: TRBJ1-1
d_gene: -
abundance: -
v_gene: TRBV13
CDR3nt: TGTGCCAGCAGCTCTCTTCTCGCGGGCCCCAAGGGCACTGAAGCTTTCTTT
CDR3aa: CASSSLLAGPKGTEAFF

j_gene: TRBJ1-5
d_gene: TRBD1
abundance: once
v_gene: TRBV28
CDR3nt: TGTGCCACCGAGGGACAGTCCAATCAGCCCCAGCATTTT
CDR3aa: CATEGQSNQPQHF

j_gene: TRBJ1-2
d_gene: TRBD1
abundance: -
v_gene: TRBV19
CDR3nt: TGTGCCAGCGAAGGGACAGCCCAGGTGGGCTATGGCTACACCTTC
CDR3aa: CASEGTAQVGYGYTF

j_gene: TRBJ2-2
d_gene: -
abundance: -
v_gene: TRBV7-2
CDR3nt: TGTGCCAGCAGCCGGCGGGCGGGGTTCACCGGGGAGCTGTTTTTT
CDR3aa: CASSRRAGFTGELFF